A single sample is the source of the 3 T cell receptor beta chains below, sequenced in a study of shared clonotypes between healthy human individuals. Sequenced by immunoSEQ multiplex PCR; TCRdb stores in-frame clones only, minus some. The repertoire holds around 1.4 million clones, with 98% to 99% as singletons. What was sequenced was naive CD4+ T cells sorted from blood. As to subset: CD45RA+ positively selected. The source of these receptors is a man under 40 in good health.

This clone was seen a single time. The V and J genes are TRBV20-1 and TRBJ2-3; D is perhaps TRBD1 (5 bases). Trimming cost V 6 bases and J 4 bases, with 8 bases left between them. The CDR3 has 11 amino acids. Germline loops: CDR1 DFQATT, CDR2 SNEGSKA (reference sequence). CDR3 sequence (DNA): TGCAGTGCGTCACAGGCAGATACGCAGTATTTT. This codes for CSASQADTQYF.

CDR3: CASSVIAGGNEQFF. The CDR3 DNA follows: TGTGCCAGCAGCGTCATAGCGGGAGGCAATGAGCAGTTCTTC. The chain is built from TRBV9 and TRBJ2-1, with 10 bases lining up with TRBD2. Germline V gene sequence: CDR1 SGDLS, CDR2 YYNGEE. V lost 2 bases and J lost 6; bases outside the gene matches: 2. CDR3 size: 14 residues.

On this clone: This specimen includes other DNA sequences encoding the same CDR3. V gene TRBV5-1 combines with J gene TRBJ1-2; D unclear. This CDR3 has 13 residues. In germline, CDR1 is SGHRS, CDR2 YFSETQ. The ends were cut back, 4 bases at V and 4 bases at J, with 11 bases in the middle. DNA of the CDR3: TGCGCCAGCAGCCTCGGCGAGATCTATGGCTACACCTTC. It yields the protein CASSLGEIYGYTF.